The source of this TCR beta chain is a study of T cell repertoires in cytomegalovirus infection. Background on the study: As its CMV epitopes, the study selected recently identified HLA-C-restricted and well-studied HLA-B-restricted targets. Indicated by public TCR beta signatures were CMV infection and matching HLA type.

To note about this clonotype: The antigen is undetermined.

The V and J ends lost 7 bases and 4 bases, in that order; junction bases with no gene match: 10. There are 15 residues in the CDR3. Germline assignment: CDR1 ENHRY and CDR2 SYGVKD. In TCRdb, the reads were re-called with MiXCR into one record per CDR3 protein. The sample has nearly 700,000 distinct CDR3 sequences; around 32% are singletons. Study observations and caveats: In two of eight donors, the top clonotype was HLA-C-restricted CMV-specific. The cumulative frequency of public TCR beta families distinguished individuals who carried CMV together with the relevant HLA.

This TCR was sampled from a human donor in good health (CMV status not recorded). Some clones in this sample may be carry-over from other donors' samples. The chain links TRBV10-3 to TRBJ1-1; 9 bases fit TRBD1. The sequences come from cultured PBMCs, collected from culture after CMV antigen stimulation. CDR3: CAITGGTGSPTEAFF. In DNA, the CDR3 is TGTGCCATCACTGGGGGGACAGGGTCTCCCACTGAAGCTTTCTTT.